This TCR beta chain was retrieved from a study of beta chain features in type 1 diabetes. The overall study: Age, gender and cell yields were alike across patients and healthy donors.

Sequencing targeted expressed TCRB transcripts, as all isolated RNA had been reverse transcribed. Using immunoSEQ multiplex PCR, the repertoire was profiled, and TCRdb retains in-frame clones only, with some absent. Of 680,000 or so clones listed, around an eighth are singletons. General study points: Moderate yet significant TCRB CDR3 shortening was seen in Type 1 diabetes patients in all four CD4+ subsets.

This clone was recorded a few times. No antigen is known for it. This receptor was identified in a man aged 18 to 30 with type 1 diabetes. The sequenced material came from naive CD4+ T cells from blood.

The CDR3 region is CASSGLSHTDTQYF. As DNA, the CDR3 is TGTGCCAGCAGTGGCTTATCCCACACAGATACGCAGTATTTT. The rearrangement joins TRBV6-1 to TRBJ2-3; no definite D call. The V and J ends lost 4 bases and 2 bases respectively, with 10 bases between them. CDR3 length: 14 residues. CDR1 is MNHNS and CDR2 is SASEGT in the germline V gene.